The present entry profiles one TCR beta chain with its context. This entry belongs to a study of response to subunit inactivated influenza vaccine. TCRdb reprocessed the RT-PCR reads via MiXCR and lists one record per CDR3 protein. Of about 540,000 distinct CDR3 sequences listed, under 30% are singletons. The V gene lost 2 bases and the J gene lost 3 bases, with 5 bases spanning the gap. Germline assignment: CDR1 GTSNPN and CDR2 SVGIG (reference sequence). This CDR3 has 11 residues. The data were also submitted as part of a second study, on T cells expressing NK-cell markers. This second study notes: cDNA encoding TCR beta was synthesized via 5'RACE template switching incorporating UMIs. The TCR beta repertoires originated in sorted CD3+CD56+NKG2C+, CD3+CD56+NKG2C- and CD3+CD56-NKG2C+ T cells. Seven of the eight sequenced donors were HCMV-seropositive; one was seronegative. Where several donors were concerned, these clonotypes also led the CD3+CD56-NKG2C+ fraction.

Sequences were derived from CD4+ T cells sorted from PBMCs, sampled 11 to 12 days after vaccination. This sequence originates from a man in his fifties or sixties who received an inactivated influenza vaccine. The J gene is TRBJ2-7, the V gene TRBV30, with D unclear. The chain's CDR3 is CAWSLNYEQYF. The CDR3 coding sequence is TGTGCCTGGAGTTTGAACTACGAGCAGTACTTC.